Shown below are 7 T cell receptor beta chains from a single sample sequenced in a study of neurological immune-mediated disorders (dated by TCRdb to the late 2010s). Libraries were built with 5' RACE. Sequencing was carried out with an Illumina HiSeq 2500. In-frame beta chains were kept once TCRdb had trimmed the public reads at Q25 with fastp and called clones with MiXCR. A single entry per CDR3 protein holds the most common genes and DNA from its merged rows. The sample table shows 65,000 to 90,000 distinct CDR3 sequences, and approximately 5% are seen once. The ten largest clones capture roughly 2.2% of the sample. Sequenced material: PBMCs. The receptors stem from a young woman with multiple sclerosis.

In regard to this clonotype: This may be a read error: a much more frequent sequence differs by one nucleotide. The genes are TRBV7-3 and TRBJ2-3; D gene unclear. This CDR3 comprises 13 residues. Germline values: CDR1 SGHTA, CDR2 FQGTGA. The CDR3 sequence is CVSSLKVTDTQYF. The CDR3 bases are TGTGTCAGCAGCTTAAAAGTGACAGATACGCAGTATTTT.

This clonotype occurred many times. A much more abundant neighbour one base away suggests this may be a read error. The chain is built from TRBV7-3 and TRBJ2-4, with 7 bases lining up with TRBD1. The CDR3 is made up of 13 amino acids. Losses at the gene ends were 2 bases for V and 10 bases for J; bases not matched to a gene: 5. Per the germline V gene, CDR1 is SGHTA and CDR2 is FQGTGA. CDR3 DNA: TGTGCCAGCAGCTTATCAGGGGGAAAAATTCAGTACTTC. This translates into CASSLSGGKIQYF.

For the CDR3, the DNA is TGTGCCAGCAGTTTTTGGGGCGGGAGCTCCTACAATGAGCAGTTCTTC. It codes for CASSFWGGSSYNEQFF. This sequence joins TRBV27 and TRBJ2-1; 7 positions agree with TRBD2. The length of the CDR3 is 16 residues. Germline values: CDR1 MNHEY, CDR2 SMNVEV (reference sequence). J was trimmed by 0 bases and V by 3 bases; bases with no gene match: 5.

This clonotype has a count of ten or more. The chain employs TRBV20-1 and TRBJ1-5, with D possibly matching TRBD1 (6 bases). From germline, CDR1 is DFQATT and CDR2 SNEGSKA (reference sequence). Trimming shortened V by 2 bases and J by 2 bases, and 10 bases separated the two germline ends. This CDR3 is 14 amino acids long. In DNA form, the CDR3 reads TGCAGTGCTAGACAGGGGTTTGGCAATCAGCCCCAGCATTTT. This codes for CSARQGFGNQPQHF.

This clonotype was seen many times. The rearrangement uses TRBV20-1 and TRBJ2-7; the D gene is possibly TRBD2 (6 bases). Trimming took 5 bases from V and 6 from J, leaving 23 bases between them. This CDR3 comprises 15 residues. Germline values: CDR1 DFQATT, CDR2 SNEGSKA (reference sequence). The CDR3 DNA reads TGCAGTGCTGGTAGAGCGAGGGACTCCCGAGGCGAGCAGTACTTC. Protein: CSAGRARDSRGEQYF.

V gene TRBV12-3 or TRBV12-4 combines with J gene TRBJ2-1; 8 bases line up with TRBD2. The V and J ends lost 3 bases and 8 bases, in that order; junction bases with no gene match: 12. CDR3 size: 16 residues. The CDR3 loop reads CASSFSGLAFDDEQFF. CDR3 nucleotides: TGTGCCAGCAGTTTTTCTGGACTAGCCTTTGACGATGAGCAGTTCTTC.

The sample holds many counts of this clonotype. The chain carries TRBV3-1 and TRBJ2-4, with TRBD2 matching 9 bases. With V trimmed by 5 bases and J by 3 bases, 8 bases remained unmatched. Germline-derived CDR1 and CDR2 are LGHDT and YNNKEL (reference sequence). The CDR3 contains 16 residues. The CDR3 loop reads CASSVNSGGVKNIQYF. The CDR3, as DNA: TGTGCCAGCAGCGTCAATAGCGGGGGTGTCAAAAACATTCAGTACTTC.